This paragraph reports one T cell receptor beta chain. Per the original data handling: Reference gene primer amplification yielded estimated nucleated cell counts. Assay: immunoSEQ multiplex PCR; the TCRdb copy retains only in-frame clones and omits some. For V, J and clone size, that table is used; D and trimming come from the DNA. The sample gives 300,000 to 350,000 clones, about 85% of which show up once; approximately 2.2% is in the top ten. V was pared by 8 bases and J by 3 bases, with 3 bases of the junction left unmatched. This CDR3 contains 12 residues. The V gene's germline CDR1 is SQVTM and CDR2 ANQGSEA. The data are from a study of blood T cell repertoires in COVID-19. Overall study context: Samples of COVID-19 (acute and convalescent) were obtained from the United States, Italy and Spain. The cDNA or gDNA used as material had been derived from T cells, B-cell-depleted T cells, or PBMCs.

The chain is built from TRBV29-1 and TRBJ2-1, with 8 positions matching TRBD1. The sample comprised peripheral blood. The sequence was obtained from a man aged 18 to 35 with active or convalescent COVID-19. CDR3 residues: CSTRGLYNEQFF. Here the CDR3 DNA reads TGCAGCACCAGGGGGCTCTACAATGAGCAGTTCTTC.